This entry features one TCR beta chain sequence. This clone was counted once. No cognate antigen has been identified for it. No much larger clone is present one base from it, and per-base qualities are unavailable. This record comes from a study of cytomegalovirus exposure and HLA in healthy donors (dated by TCRdb to between 2016 and 2019). Looking at the study overall: In an earlier analysis of approximately 640 of the donors, 276 Gb of sequence data and 90 million to 130 million unique TCR beta sequences from roughly 190 million T cells were reported. A later analysis re-analyzed previously published TCR beta repertoires from 666 donors and added high-resolution HLA genotyping to study TCR occurrence patterns. Both class I and class II loci were covered by HLA typing, at four-digit resolution. Among 300 to 450 genotyped donors of the cohort, an average of around 240,000 unique TCR beta nucleotide sequences were sequenced per donor, roughly a sixth of them non-productive. Donor age, sex, ethnicity and CMV serostatus were compiled alongside the repertoire data. Rather than using new phenotypic data, the later analysis identified candidate immune exposures from TCR beta sequences and from how often those sequences occurred across donors. Genome-wide SNP genotypes for about 65% of the 666 donors were used in a later genetic analysis, which treated that subset as a discovery cohort. Every repertoire in the discovery cohort had been generated on one and the same sequencing platform. To predict cytomegalovirus infection status, the study brought together high-throughput TCR immunosequencing, statistical association of individual TCRs with disease status, and machine learning. The genetic ancestry cluster associated with self-reported Caucasian donors included 80% to 90% of the approximately 400 genotyped donors. The study aimed to test whether cataloging public T cell receptors could reveal signatures of past pathogen exposure. The study used immunosequencing to profile the T cell repertoires of approximately 650 subjects and linked those repertoires to cytomegalovirus serostatus. Typing coverage differed by locus: A, B, C, DRB1 and DQB1 were typed in about 620-630 donors, DQA1 in approximately 520, DPA1 in around 600, and DPB1 in 450 to 480. To decide whether each TCR beta V gene segment behaved as functional or pseudogenic, an earlier analysis of approximately 590 of the donors relied on high-throughput TCR beta sequencing. In addition to the first cohort of around 670 subjects, a separate validation cohort of approximately 120 different subjects was used. About 5 DR-DQ haplotypes were handled as single units for association and clustering, since linkage in the cohort was strong. An early release that covered about 600 HLA-typed donors contained around 330 gigabases of sequencing data and tens of millions of unique TCR sequences. What the study reported, not specific to this receptor: Compared with equally common non-associated chains, HLA-associated TCR beta chains in a later analysis were more clonally expanded and had lower generation probabilities. HLA typing was unavailable for some donors at each locus, so association tests used only the typed subset. According to a later analysis, TCR association rates differed among HLA loci, with DRB1 alleles showing the most associated TCRs and HLA-C alleles showing the fewest. Cytomegalovirus status was reported to be diagnosed by the classifier with high specificity and sensitivity in both the original and validation cohorts. The 87-base-pair reads could not distinguish some IMGT-functional V segments, including TRBV6-2 and TRBV6-3, so those segments were excluded. Correlated functional status among segregating V segments might be attributable to linkage disequilibrium, but an unknown experimental factor could not be ruled out. Sequencing depth was assumed to be roughly uniform across donors in the presence/absence analyses, though that assumption may not hold. Compared with the 666-donor mean, donors in an Asian-associated ancestry cluster had fewer N-insertions in productive TCRs, according to a later genetic analysis. In a later analysis, most CMV-associated TCR beta chains were found to appear HLA-restricted, with HLA associations seemingly driven largely by CMV exposure. For the cohort, immune exposure information was limited to CMV serostatus. Most TCR sequences were observed very rarely across donors, whereas some public TCRs were present in many individuals. Three of the identified cytomegalovirus-associated TCR beta chains were confirmed in vitro to be specific for cytomegalovirus antigens. When HLA alleles, especially DR and DQ, strongly co-occurred, TCR associations were difficult to assign to individual alleles. A later analysis reported that several top co-occurrence clusters appeared linked to parvovirus B19, influenza, CMV and Epstein-Barr virus. The study gave a list of under 200 TCR beta chains associated with cytomegalovirus. In an earlier analysis of approximately 590 of the donors, most TCR beta V segments appeared in productive rearrangements about 90% or about 30% of the time, broadly matching IMGT annotations. Specific HLA alleles were associated with 15,000 to 20,000 TCR beta sequences at a false discovery rate of 0.05 in a later analysis. A further reported finding was that TCR beta sequences accurately predicted the HLA-A and HLA-B alleles for most subjects in the first cohort. Because counts were too low, roughly 16 rarely observed V segments, including chromosome 9 orphons, were left out of the earlier analysis of 500 to 750 of the donors. The sequencing pipeline was judged likely to have produced a cluster of highly shared sequence variants as a technical artifact. It was suggested by the authors that the approach could potentially be generalized to other disease states and immunological phenotypes. In this cohort, only TCR beta chains were sequenced, and detectable features were limited by the absence of alpha or paired-chain data. A later genetic analysis associated a missense DCLRE1C variant with V-gene and J-gene trimming of TCR beta chains, and an independent cohort replicated the association.

The CDR3, cysteine through phenylalanine, is 14 amino acids long. Here the CDR3 DNA is all that survives: 42 bases in frame from base 1. V was cut back by 6 bases and J by 5 bases, leaving a gap of 16 bases between them. From the germline V gene, CDR1 is SNHLY and CDR2 is FYNNEI. The method was the immunoSEQ multiplex PCR assay. The multiplex PCR relied on a mix of 60 forward primers for TCR Vbeta segments and 13 reverse primers for TCR Jbeta segments. The CDR3 region of rearranged TCR beta genes was amplified from genomic DNA with a multiplex PCR assay. The Illumina HiSeq System was used to sequence the amplified TCR beta libraries as 87-base-pair reads. The authors processed their data as follows. A later analysis counted some 74 million unique TCR beta chains across the 670 or so repertoires, and some 11 million of these chains were shared by at least two donors. Raw reads were error-corrected and collapsed into unique sequences by a nearest-neighbor algorithm in which closely related sequences were merged to remove PCR and sequencing errors. CDR3 sequences were aligned to IMGT reference sequences to assign V, D and J gene segments. Each retained sequence needed at least a six-nucleotide match to both a V gene segment and a J gene segment. Rearrangements were classified as productive when the CDR3 lacked stop codons and remained in frame with V and J, and all other rearrangements were classified as non-productive. CDR3 was defined according to IMGT convention as the region running from the second conserved V-encoded cysteine to the conserved J-encoded phenylalanine. In an earlier analysis of some 550 of the donors, sequences lacking an unambiguous match to a single V gene segment were excluded. In an earlier analysis of some 590 of the donors, a V segment was called functional when productive rearrangements were above 56.7%, and segregating when the standard deviation between donors exceeded 5%. A statistical classification framework was built for diagnosing cytomegalovirus status from the catalog of TCR beta chain sequences. A later analysis assigned V and J genes by comparing TCR nucleotide sequences with IMGT/GENE-DB human TR gene sequences. Using the TCRdist pipeline, a later analysis assigned CDR3 sequences along with most-parsimonious VDJ recombination scenarios. In a later analysis, every TCR beta chain was defined by the combination of its CDR3 amino acid sequence and its V-gene family, and reads without a unique V-gene family were dropped. As a way to deal with suspected cross-contamination and a sequencing artifact, a later analysis dropped approximately 570 nucleotide sequences that were highly shared and had low generation probability. A later analysis calculated a clonal expansion index for each public chain from normalized within-repertoire ranks of inferred template counts. Generation probabilities in a later analysis came from a VDJ recombination model fitted to out-of-frame rearrangements, and those results were checked against IGoR. A later analysis scored TCR-TCR, TCR-HLA and TCR-CMV co-occurrence with hypergeometric tests, applying a repertoire-size bias correction to TCR pairs. A later analysis estimated false discovery rates by permuting HLA or CMV assignments 20 times. In a later analysis, co-occurring TCRs were grouped using DBSCAN, and TCRdist sequence similarity was added for clustering within HLA-allele-positive subsets. Co-occurrence clustering excluded repertoires with fewer than 30,000 or more than 120,000 public chains, plus five with anomalous nucleotide sharing. TCRdb provides this immuneACCESS table in a form limited to in-frame rearrangements. Some clones are lacking; in checked studies, under half of them reflect an unresolved V gene, and why the rest are absent is not known. V and J calls and clone size are those listed in that table; D and trimming were worked out from the DNA. The sample table lists 150,000 to 200,000 clones, 60% to 85% of them with a count of one. The ten largest clones take up roughly 1.4% of the sample.

In total, fewer than 750 healthy bone marrow donors made up the cohort. At the time of sampling, every cohort member was nominally healthy, though immune exposures that went unrecorded were likely present. The donor tested CMV seropositive and was one of the 289 seropositive cohort members. Each donor provided a peripheral blood sample, and peripheral blood mononuclear cells were used for TCR beta sequencing. The Qiagen DNeasy Blood Extraction Kit was used to extract genomic DNA from the blood cell samples. Recombination linked TRBV2 to TRBJ2-5; TRBD2 might be the D gene, on 5 matching bases. The sample consisted of PBMCs. The source of this sequence is a girl between 10 and 17 years old in good health and CMV-seropositive. Here the CDR3 is given as CASRPRLGGETQYF. The sequenced DNA: TGTGCCAGCAGACCCCGGTTGGGCGGGGAGACCCAGTACTTC.